The clone carrying this T cell receptor (beta chain) has a handful of counts. Its specificity is unknown. This record belongs to a study of T-cell memory formation after mild COVID-19. Study information: Among the donors, TCR clusters were largely specific to each donor. Study-level points and caveats: Contracting CD4+ clones were located mainly in CM and EM, and CD8+ clones in EMRA. Clones that got smaller from day 15 to 85 had even CD4/CD8, while clones growing later tipped toward CD4+.

V was clipped by 0 bases and J by 2 bases, with 27 bases between them. The CDR3 length is 21 residues. One entry per CDR3 protein results from TCRdb running MiXCR on the 5' RACE reads. The sample holds about 610,000 distinct CDR3 sequences, around 16% seen once. Sample: PBMCs or a T cell subset sorted from them (not recorded which). This receptor was taken from an adult woman who had mild COVID-19 (a few samples of this study predate the infection). Cell type and time point are not known. The chain uses TRBV23-1 and TRBJ2-3, with a weak D call TRBD1 (6 bases). TRBV23-1 is noted as an ORF with a role that remains uncertain. The CDR3 bases are TGCGCCAGCAGTCAATCACCCCCGCGGGCCCAGGGGCTACAGCCCACAGATACGCAGTATTTT. Translation: CASSQSPPRAQGLQPTDTQYF.